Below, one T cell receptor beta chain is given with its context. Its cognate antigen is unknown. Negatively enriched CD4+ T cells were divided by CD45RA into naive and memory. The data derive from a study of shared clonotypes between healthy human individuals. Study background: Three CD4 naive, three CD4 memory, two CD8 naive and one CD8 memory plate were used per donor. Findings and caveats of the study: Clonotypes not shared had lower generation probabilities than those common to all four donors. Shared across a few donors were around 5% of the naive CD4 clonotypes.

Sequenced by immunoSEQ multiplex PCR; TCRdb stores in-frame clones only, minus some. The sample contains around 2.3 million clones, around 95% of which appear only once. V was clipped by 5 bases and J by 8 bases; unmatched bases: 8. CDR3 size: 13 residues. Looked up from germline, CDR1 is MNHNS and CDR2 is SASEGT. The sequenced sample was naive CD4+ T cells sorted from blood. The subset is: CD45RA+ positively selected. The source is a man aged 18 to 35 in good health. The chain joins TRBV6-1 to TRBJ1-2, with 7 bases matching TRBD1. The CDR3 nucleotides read TGTGCCAGCAGTCCCCGGGGAGGGGGCGGCTACACCTTC. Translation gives CASSPRGGGGYTF.